These 19 T cell receptor beta chains were sequenced from one sample in a study of blood T cell repertoires in COVID-19. This table comes from immunoSEQ multiplex PCR, and its TCRdb copy is limited to in-frame clones, with some not included. The table records tens of thousands of clones, approximately 83% of them present only once. The specimen was peripheral blood. These receptors came from a human donor in a cohort sampled during active COVID-19.

This rearrangement joins TRBV30 to TRBJ2-1; perhaps TRBD1 as D (5 bases). The V and J ends lost 0 bases and 3 bases respectively, with 18 bases between them. Germline CDR1 is GTSNPN and CDR2 is SVGIG (reference sequence). CDR3 length: 17 amino acids. For the CDR3, the DNA is TGTGCCTGGAGTGTACTGGGGCGTACCCCGATCTACAATGAGCAGTTCTTC. It encodes CAWSVLGRTPIYNEQFF.

The chain carries TRBV6-5 and TRBJ2-3; TRBD2 matches 9 bases. J gave up 3 bases and V 7 bases, and 8 bases lay outside the gene matches. The germline V gene encodes CDR1 MNHEY and CDR2 SVGAGI. This CDR3 is 15 amino acids long. For the CDR3, the DNA is TGTGCCAGCACCCTTGGCGGGAGGGGTACAGATACGCAGTATTTT. Translated: CASTLGGRGTDTQYF.

The V gene is TRBV5-1, the J gene TRBJ2-7; 10 bases map to TRBD2. V was pared by 0 bases and J by 2 bases, with 2 bases of the junction left unmatched. Germline lookup yields CDR1 SGHRS and CDR2 YFSETQ. The CDR3 contains 15 residues. For the CDR3, the DNA is TGCGCCAGCAGCTTGGGGACTAGCGGACCCTACGAGCAGTACTTC. It encodes CASSLGTSGPYEQYF.

CDR3 sequence reads: CAGGVSNQPQHF. The DNA of the CDR3 is TGTGCGGGGGGAGTGAGCAATCAGCCCCAGCATTTT. J is TRBJ1-5 and V is TRBV28; D may be TRBD1 (5 bases). The CDR3 runs to 12 residues. Germline assignment: CDR1 MDHEN and CDR2 SYDVKM.

This clone appeared a single time. The chain recombines TRBV7-6 with TRBJ1-1; 9 nucleotides agree with TRBD1. The CDR3 covers 16 residues. Germline V gives CDR1 SGHVS, CDR2 FNYEAQ. V dropped 3 bases and J dropped 4; count of bases not matched to a gene: 9. The CDR3 bases are TGTGCCAGCAGCTTTAAACCCGGGACAGGGTTCACTGAAGCTTTCTTT. Its protein product is CASSFKPGTGFTEAFF.

The chain links TRBV6-5 to TRBJ2-7, with a tentative D call TRBD1 (5 bases). The germline V gene encodes CDR1 MNHEY and CDR2 SVGAGI. Trimming took 4 bases from V and 2 from J, leaving 9 bases between them. This CDR3 has 13 residues. The chain's CDR3 is CASSFDRAYEQYF. The CDR3 coding sequence is TGTGCCAGCAGTTTCGACAGAGCCTACGAGCAGTACTTC.

This clone is medium-sized (0.01 to 0.1%) within its sample. The chain links TRBV6-1 to TRBJ2-4; tentative D call: TRBD1 (5 bases). The length of the CDR3 is 15 residues. Germline V CDR1 and CDR2: MNHNS, SASEGT. Trimming cost V 3 bases and J 1 base, with 10 bases left between them. Written as DNA, the CDR3 is TGTGCCAGCAGTGATGGGGCTTTGGCCAAAAACATTCAGTACTTC. Translation gives CASSDGALAKNIQYF.

The rearrangement links TRBV30 to TRBJ1-2; D is uncertain. From germline, CDR1 is GTSNPN and CDR2 SVGIG (reference sequence). V was clipped by 0 bases and J by 6 bases, with 14 bases between them. CDR3 length equals 14 residues. CDR3 in DNA: TGTGCCTGGAGTGTAGATGGCGCGGCAAATGGCTACACCTTC. Translation gives CAWSVDGAANGYTF.

The genes are TRBV28 and TRBJ1-1, with 8 bases aligning to TRBD1. Trimming cost V 7 bases and J 2 bases; bases outside gene matches: 9. The V gene's germline CDR1 is MDHEN and CDR2 SYDVKM. CDR3 length: 15 amino acids. CDR3: CASKPGGAYNTEAFF. DNA for the CDR3: TGTGCCAGCAAACCAGGGGGCGCTTATAACACTGAAGCTTTCTTT.

The chain has TRBV11-2 and TRBJ2-3; D possibly corresponds to TRBD1 (5 bases). V lost 5 bases to trimming and J lost 4 bases, with 10 bases between them. Germline-derived CDR1 and CDR2 are SGHAT and FQNNGV. The CDR3 has 13 residues. The CDR3 DNA follows: TGTGCCAGCAGCACGCCAGGGTCAGATACGCAGTATTTT. It yields the protein CASSTPGSDTQYF. Together with reference TRBV11-2 and TRBJ2-3, the CDR3 gives the full variable domain: EAGVAQSPRYKIIEKRQSVAFWCNPISGHATLYWYQQILGQGPKLLIQFQNNGVVDDSQLPKDRFSAERLKGVDSTLKIQPAKLEDSAVYLCASSTPGSDTQYFGPGTRLTVL.

The J gene is TRBJ2-5, the V gene TRBV6-5; 10 bases are a match to TRBD2. Per the germline V gene, CDR1 is MNHEY and CDR2 is SVGAGI. V trimming: 6 bases; J trimming: 5 bases; junction bases outside the gene matches: 9. This CDR3 has 15 amino acids. CDR3 sequence reads: CASSEQSGGAETQYF. The CDR3 DNA follows: TGTGCCAGCAGCGAGCAAAGCGGGGGGGCTGAGACCCAGTACTTC.

V is TRBV18 and J is TRBJ2-7, with D unclear. This CDR3 spans 13 amino acids. V lost 3 bases to trimming and J lost 2 bases, with 8 bases between them. Germline V lookup: CDR1 KGHSH, CDR2 LQKENI. DNA of the CDR3: TGTGCCAGCTCACCCCACCCAGCCTACGAGCAGTACTTC. Translated: CASSPHPAYEQYF.

Points on this clone: At one boundary the junction diverges from the germline segment, which might be a read error. The V and J genes are TRBV27 and TRBJ1-6, with no clear D. Looked up from germline, CDR1 is MNHEY and CDR2 is SMNVEV (reference sequence). The CDR3 has 10 residues. The CDR3 DNA reads as TGTGCCAGCACCCTCGTCCGGTTCCCATTT. It translates to CASTLVRFPF.

This sequence joins TRBV6-1 and TRBJ1-5, with TRBD1 identical over 10 bases. Germline assignment: CDR1 MNHNS and CDR2 SASEGT. The CDR3 covers 19 residues. V was clipped by 4 bases and J by 0 bases; unmatched bases: 12. CDR3 sequence (DNA): TGTGCCAGCAGTGTTAAGAGGGACAGGGGCGATTATAGCAATCAGCCCCAGCATTTT. Translation: CASSVKRDRGDYSNQPQHF.

The rearrangement uses TRBV6-5 and TRBJ1-1; TRBD1 matches at 7 bases. Trimming at V came to 5 bases and at J to 4 bases, leaving 7 bases not matched to a gene. CDR1 MNHEY and CDR2 SVGAGI come from the germline V gene. This CDR3 has 14 amino acids. The DNA of the CDR3 is TGTGCCAGCAGTCGAGACAGGGTGGGCACTGAAGCTTTCTTT. It encodes CASSRDRVGTEAFF.

The chain links TRBV5-4 to TRBJ2-7, with 14 bases identical to TRBD2. Looked up from germline, CDR1 is SGHNT and CDR2 is YYREEE (reference sequence). The CDR3 contains 16 residues. V gave up 2 bases and J gave up 5 bases; unmatched junction bases: 6. CDR3 residues: CASSLPGTSGRNEQYF. The CDR3 coding sequence is TGTGCCAGCAGCTTACCCGGGACTAGCGGGAGAAACGAGCAGTACTTC.

The CDR3 reads CASSPRFLETQYF. CDR3 bases: TGTGCCAGCAGTCCCCGGTTTCTGGAGACCCAGTACTTC. This chain joins TRBV6-5 and TRBJ2-5; the D is unclear. Germline CDR1 reads MNHEY; CDR2 reads SVGAGI. The CDR3 consists of 13 residues. Deletions cut 5 bases from V and 5 bases from J, with 12 bases between.

The chain is built from TRBV11-3 and TRBJ2-3, with D perhaps matching TRBD2 (5 bases). Germline values: CDR1 SGHNT, CDR2 YENEEA. The CDR3 contains 15 residues. Trimming removed 5 bases from V and 1 base from J, with 13 bases in between. The chain's CDR3 is CASSEGVPGTDTQYF. CDR3 in DNA: TGTGCCAGCAGCGAGGGCGTCCCAGGCACAGATACGCAGTATTTT. The full variable domain, with the rest looked up from reference TRBV11-3 and TRBJ2-3, is EAGVVQSPRYKIIEKKQPVAFWCNPISGHNTLYWYLQNLGQGPELLIRYENEEAVDDSQLPKDRFSAERLKGVDSTLKIQPAELGDSAVYLCASSEGVPGTDTQYFGPGTRLTVL.

The chain carries TRBV6-4 and TRBJ2-1; 10 bases agree with TRBD1. V lost 7 bases and J lost 2; bases outside the gene matches: 5. The germline V gene encodes CDR1 MRHNA and CDR2 SNTAGT. The CDR3 has 15 amino acids. The CDR3 is CASMGGTGAYNEQFF. The CDR3 nucleotides read TGTGCCAGCATGGGTGGGACAGGGGCCTACAATGAGCAGTTCTTC.